This T cell receptor beta chain stems from a study of T cells in Graves' hyperthyroidism and ophthalmopathy. Study results and limitations: Ophthalmopathy was separated from stable hyperthyroidism by a 13 V-J model. Most thyroid clonotypes expanded above 0.001 appeared in blood too.

The PBMCs were taken from around 9.1 ml of fresh peripheral blood. This clonotype was observed many times. Its antigen is as yet unknown. What was amplified from RNA transcripts were TCR beta CDR3 regions. Researchers ran a first-round RT-PCR on the TCR CDR3 using the HTBI primer set. MiXCR, applied by TCRdb to the multiplex PCR reads, yields one record per CDR3 protein. This table has approximately 600,000 distinct CDR3 sequences, about 15% appearing once. Sequencing input: blood. The sequence was obtained from a woman in her 40s with Graves' ophthalmopathy.

CDR3 sequence: CASFRTGTRGTGELFF. DNA for the CDR3: TGTGCCAGCTTCCGAACCGGGACTAGAGGAACCGGGGAGCTGTTTTTT. The rearrangement joins TRBV27 to TRBJ2-2; 8 bases match TRBD2. This CDR3 spans 16 amino acids. With V trimmed by 8 bases and J by 5 bases, 13 bases remained unmatched. Germline V CDR1 and CDR2: MNHEY, SMNVEV (reference sequence).